Listed here are 13 T cell receptor beta chains from one sample, sequenced in a study of vaccination and CD4 T cells after COVID-19. Treatment: approximately 9-day PBMC culture with coronavirus spike peptide pools or control peptides (ViraFEST assay). Antigens for these TCRs are unknown. Cultured CD4+ T cell DNA was sequenced using the Oncomine TCR Beta short-read assay. TCRdb fed the PCR reads into MiXCR, producing one record per CDR3 protein. The sample has about 26,000 distinct CDR3 sequences, around 50% seen once; the top ten hold 25% to 30%. This specimen consisted of CD4+ T cells from blood, cultured in vitro, obtained before SARS-CoV-2 vaccination. These receptors all stem from a human donor who received a COVID-19 vaccine.

The sample holds a few counts of this clonotype. The chain employs TRBV30 and TRBJ1-1, with no clear D. V was cut by 4 bases and J by 1 base, with 16 bases left in between. There are 15 residues in the CDR3. CDR1 is GTSNPN, CDR2 SVGIG, per germline (reference sequence). CDR3 DNA: TGTGCCTGGACCCAAACAACCGCAGGGAACACTGAAGCTTTCTTT. This translates into CAWTQTTAGNTEAFF.

The rearrangement uses TRBV24-1 and TRBJ1-4; a weak D match, TRBD1 (6 bases). Germline V gene lookup returns CDR1 KGHDR and CDR2 SFDVKD. The CDR3 length is 14 residues. V lost 4 bases to trimming and J lost 7 bases, with 12 bases between them. In DNA, the CDR3 is TGTGCCACCAGTGAGGGGGGGCTCGGTGAAAAACTGTTTTTT. Its translation is CATSEGGLGEKLFF.

The chain uses TRBV29-1 and TRBJ1-1; a weak D match, TRBD1 (6 bases). Germline loops: CDR1 SQVTM, CDR2 ANQGSEA. V was shortened by 4 bases and J by 1 base, with 13 bases between the two germline ends. The CDR3 consists of 14 residues. CDR3 nucleotides: TGCAGCGTTGTAGGGGCAGGGGCGAACACTGAAGCTTTCTTT. This codes for CSVVGAGANTEAFF.

The chain combines TRBV24-1 with TRBJ2-7; a possible D gene is TRBD1 (6 bases). Trimming stripped 9 bases from V and 2 bases from J, with 13 bases between. This CDR3 comprises 13 residues. CDR1 and CDR2 (germline): KGHDR, SFDVKD. This CDR3 is CATPPQGPYEQYF. The CDR3 coding sequence is TGTGCCACCCCACCCCAGGGGCCCTACGAGCAGTACTTC.

This clonotype is medium-sized within its sample. This sequence joins TRBV7-8 and TRBJ1-5, with TRBD1 identical over 8 bases. The germline gives CDR1 SGHVS, CDR2 FQNEAQ. J lost 4 bases, V lost 2 bases, and 7 bases had no gene match. The CDR3 spans 16 residues. CDR3: CASSLTTGGLNQPQHF. DNA of the CDR3: TGTGCCAGCAGCTTAACCACAGGGGGATTGAATCAGCCCCAGCATTTT.

The chain carries TRBV12-3 or TRBV12-4 and TRBJ2-1; 10 nucleotides align to TRBD1. The CDR3 contains 13 residues. The junction had 4 bases not matched to a gene; V was cut back by 6 bases and J by 8 bases. CDR3 residues: CASSRDRGDEQFF. The CDR3, as DNA: TGTGCCAGCAGCCGGGACAGGGGCGATGAGCAGTTCTTC.

The sample holds one count of this clonotype. This chain links TRBV19 with TRBJ1-5; perhaps TRBD1 as D (6 bases). The CDR3 consists of 15 residues. From germline, CDR1 is LNHDA and CDR2 SQIVND (reference sequence). Trimming took 7 bases from V and 7 from J, leaving 20 bases between them. CDR3 residues: CASNGGQFKGQPQHF. The DNA for the CDR3 is TGTGCCAGTAATGGAGGACAGTTTAAAGGGCAGCCCCAGCATTTT.

The V call is TRBV20-1, the J call TRBJ1-1, with D possibly being TRBD1 (5 bases). Trimming cost V 3 bases and J 4 bases, with 9 bases left between them. CDR1 and CDR2 (germline): DFQATT, SNEGSKA (reference sequence). The CDR3 extends over 12 amino acids. CDR3 sequence reads: CSASRGFTEAFF. CDR3 nucleotide sequence: TGCAGTGCTAGTAGGGGATTCACTGAAGCTTTCTTT.

This clonotype occurred a few times. The rearrangement links TRBV12-3 or TRBV12-4 to TRBJ1-1, with 10 bases aligning to TRBD1. J gave up 2 bases and V 6 bases, and 3 bases lay outside the gene matches. The CDR3 is 14 amino acids. CDR3 sequence (DNA): TGTGCCAGCAGGGGGACAGGGGATAACACTGAAGCTTTCTTT. Residues: CASRGTGDNTEAFF.

This clonotype occurred a few times. The chain joins TRBV29-1 to TRBJ2-3; TRBD2 is a possible D gene (5 bases). Germline V CDR1 and CDR2: SQVTM, ANQGSEA. This CDR3 has 11 residues. V gave up 7 bases and J gave up 8 bases, with 13 bases separating them. The CDR3 DNA reads TGCAGCGCCGCCCGAGGAGGTACGCAGTATTTT. Its translation is CSAARGGTQYF.

The chain has TRBV6-1 and TRBJ2-5, with 8 bases matching TRBD2. The CDR3 sequence is 14 residues long. Germline values: CDR1 MNHNS, CDR2 SASEGT. The V gene end was trimmed by 10 bases and the J gene end by 1 base; junction bases not matched to a gene: 8. The chain's CDR3 is CATIKRGIQETQYF. The CDR3 DNA sequence: TGTGCCACCATAAAGCGGGGGATCCAAGAGACCCAGTACTTC.

The chain joins TRBV25-1 to TRBJ1-4; D not resolved. The CDR3 is 15 amino acids. The V end lost 4 bases, the J end lost 7 bases, and 16 bases lay between the germline ends. Germline CDR1 reads MGHDK; CDR2 reads SYGVNS. For the CDR3, the DNA is TGTGCCAGCAGTGTTCGCCCAAGCCGATTTGAAAAACTGTTTTTT. This sequence encodes CASSVRPSRFEKLFF.

The chain combines TRBV20-1 with TRBJ2-3; tentative D call: TRBD2 (6 bases). The CDR3 spans 17 residues. The V gene's germline CDR1 is DFQATT and CDR2 SNEGSKA (reference sequence). V was clipped by 2 bases and J by 2 bases, with 20 bases between them. The CDR3 loop is CSARKGSPGLLTDTQYF. The CDR3 nucleotides read TGCAGTGCTAGAAAAGGCTCGCCGGGACTGCTCACAGATACGCAGTATTTT.